This T cell receptor beta chain was found in a study of T cells in Graves' hyperthyroidism and ophthalmopathy. Broader study findings: Expanded thyroid clonotypes (above 0.001) were mostly also found in blood. Ophthalmopathy was distinguished from stable hyperthyroidism by 13 V-J signatures.

Unmatched junction bases numbered 18, after V lost 6 bases and J lost 1 base. The germline V gene has CDR1 SGHKS and CDR2 YYEKEE (reference sequence). The CDR3 length is 18 residues. Authors of the study amplified TCR beta CDR3 regions from RNA transcripts. HTBI primers were employed in a first-round RT-PCR of the TCR CDR3. TCRdb reprocessed the multiplex PCR reads via MiXCR and lists one record per CDR3 protein. The table has hundreds of thousands of distinct CDR3 sequences, around a sixth seen once. It was uncontrolled infection, other autoimmune disease, pregnancy or lactation that excluded patients. Diagnoses were established using clinical symptoms, serum thyroxine and TRAb, thyroid ultrasound and orbital computed tomography. This clonotype was counted a few times. Its antigen is unidentified.

The sequence was obtained from a woman aged 45 to 65 with Graves' hyperthyroidism that later progressed to Graves' ophthalmopathy. Sample: blood. The V gene is TRBV5-5, the J gene TRBJ2-7; 8 positions match TRBD1. CDR3 DNA: TGTGCCAGCACCCTCACAGGGGGTAATTTTCGGGTTTCCTACGAGCAGTACTTC. This encodes CASTLTGGNFRVSYEQYF.